Below, 25 T cell receptor beta chains from the same sample are listed, as sequenced in a study of blood T cell repertoires in COVID-19. The repertoire was sequenced with immunoSEQ multiplex PCR; TCRdb's copy has only in-frame clones and lacks some. The profile shows 350,000 to 400,000 clones, nearly 90% of them singletons. The source material was peripheral blood. The receptor set was obtained from a man younger than 35 with active or convalescent COVID-19.

This chain uses TRBV6-5 with TRBJ1-1; 7 positions agree with TRBD1. This CDR3 has 14 residues. V lost 9 bases and J lost 0; bases outside the gene matches: 7. In germline, CDR1 is MNHEY, CDR2 SVGAGI. The CDR3 sequence: CASHETGMNTEAFF. For the CDR3, the DNA is TGTGCCAGTCATGAGACAGGGATGAACACTGAAGCTTTCTTT.

The chain couples TRBV7-2 to TRBJ2-1; 9 bases fit TRBD2. This CDR3 contains 14 residues. From germline, CDR1 is SGHTA and CDR2 FQGNSA. Trimming at V came to 2 bases and at J to 6 bases, leaving 2 bases not matched to a gene. In nucleotides, the CDR3 is TGTGCCAGCAGCTTAAGACTAGCGGCCAATGAGCAGTTCTTC. It specifies CASSLRLAANEQFF.

The chain joins TRBV4-3 to TRBJ2-3, with TRBD1 identical over 9 bases. The V gene end was trimmed by 1 base and the J gene end by 3 bases; junction bases not matched to a gene: 5. Germline V CDR1 and CDR2: LGHNA, YSLEER. This CDR3 region has 16 residues. The CDR3 sequence is CASSQGQGVLTDTQYF. The CDR3 DNA reads as TGCGCCAGCAGCCAAGGACAGGGGGTTCTTACAGATACGCAGTATTTT.

The V call is TRBV10-3, the J call TRBJ1-5, with D maybe TRBD1 (5 bases). Germline CDR1 and CDR2: ENHRY and SYGVKD. The CDR3 extends over 13 amino acids. Trimming left V 6 bases short and J 5 bases short, with 11 bases between. This CDR3 reads CAISVTEYQPQHF. The CDR3 DNA is TGTGCCATCAGCGTGACAGAATATCAGCCCCAGCATTTT.

The chain employs TRBV25-1 and TRBJ2-3; 9 positions match TRBD2. Germline CDR1 reads MGHDK; CDR2 reads SYGVNS. The CDR3 extends over 14 amino acids. With 4 bases clipped from V and 4 bases from J, the junction kept 3 bases outside the gene matches. Here the CDR3 reads CASSVGGRADTQYF. In DNA, the CDR3 is TGTGCCAGCAGTGTGGGCGGGAGGGCAGATACGCAGTATTTT.

CDR3 region: CASSPGQGADQPQHF. DNA of the CDR3: TGTGCCAGCTCACCAGGACAGGGGGCGGATCAGCCCCAGCATTTT. The J gene is TRBJ1-5, the V gene TRBV18; 11 nucleotides line up with TRBD1. This CDR3 is 15 amino acids long. Germline assignment: CDR1 KGHSH and CDR2 LQKENI. The V segment lost 2 bases and the J segment 5 bases; nucleotides outside the gene matches: 2. Complete variable domain (other parts from reference TRBV18 and TRBJ1-5): NAGVMQNPRHLVRRRGQEARLRCSPMKGHSHVYWYRQLPEEGLKFMVYLQKENIIDESGMPKERFSAEFPKEGPSILRIQQVVRGDSAAYFCASSPGQGADQPQHFGDGTRLSIL.

This chain joins TRBV28 and TRBJ1-2; the match to TRBD1 covers 8 bases. This CDR3 has 13 amino acids. The V and J ends lost 6 bases and 8 bases, in that order; junction bases with no gene match: 8. Germline values: CDR1 MDHEN, CDR2 SYDVKM. Written as DNA, the CDR3 is TGTGCCAGCAGGAGCGGGACAGGAGGAGGCTACACCTTC. Amino acid sequence: CASRSGTGGGYTF.

This clone was counted a single time. The V and J genes are TRBV28 and TRBJ2-1, with D possibly TRBD1 on 5 matching bases. The germline CDR1 and CDR2 sequences are MDHEN and SYDVKM. Trimming pared 1 base from V and 3 bases from J, leaving 10 bases between. CDR3 length: 15 amino acids. CDR3 nucleotides: TGTGCCAGCAGTTTATCTCAGGGTGTCTACAATGAGCAGTTCTTC. Encoded protein: CASSLSQGVYNEQFF.

This rearrangement joins TRBV10-3 to TRBJ1-1; D remains ambiguous. The germline V gene encodes CDR1 ENHRY and CDR2 SYGVKD. V lost 4 bases and J 0 bases, leaving 6 bases between the germline ends. CDR3 length: 13 amino acids. This chain's CDR3 is CAISGLMNTEAFF. The CDR3 DNA reads TGTGCCATCAGTGGACTGATGAACACTGAAGCTTTCTTT.

This chain connects TRBV19 to TRBJ2-3, with a possible D match to TRBD2 (6 bases). V shed 7 bases and J shed 2 bases, with 13 bases lying between them. The CDR3 is 14 amino acids. CDR1 is LNHDA and CDR2 is SQIVND in the germline V gene (reference sequence). The CDR3 sequence is CASIGTPNTDTQYF. Here the CDR3 DNA reads TGTGCCAGTATCGGGACTCCGAACACAGATACGCAGTATTTT.

V is TRBV27 and J is TRBJ2-6; D unclear. V shed 7 bases and J shed 0 bases, with 7 bases lying between them. From germline, CDR1 is MNHEY and CDR2 SMNVEV (reference sequence). This CDR3 is built from 14 residues. The CDR3 is CASTPGSGANVLTF. Here the CDR3 DNA reads TGTGCCAGCACTCCGGGCTCTGGGGCCAACGTCCTGACTTTC.

The rearrangement links TRBV18 to TRBJ2-3, with TRBD1 as a possible D gene (6 bases). V was cut by 3 bases and J by 2 bases, with 9 bases left in between. The CDR3 length is 14 residues. Germline CDR1 KGHSH, CDR2 LQKENI. The CDR3 coding sequence is TGTGCCAGCTCACCCCGGGACAACACAGATACGCAGTATTTT. Amino acids: CASSPRDNTDTQYF.

The chain carries TRBV19 and TRBJ1-5; D uncertain. The ends were cut back, 3 bases at V and 2 bases at J, with 11 bases in the middle. This CDR3 is 15 amino acids long. Germline CDR1 is LNHDA and CDR2 is SQIVND (reference sequence). In nucleotides, the CDR3 is TGTGCCAGTAGTATTTGGGAGGCCGGCAATCAGCCCCAGCATTTT. Its translation: CASSIWEAGNQPQHF. The whole variable domain, remainder taken from reference TRBV19 and TRBJ1-5, is DGGITQSPKYLFRKEGQNVTLSCEQNLNHDAMYWYRQDPGQGLRLIYYSQIVNDFQKGDIAEGYSVSREKKESFPLTVTSAQKNPTAFYLCASSIWEAGNQPQHFGDGTRLSIL.

The J gene is TRBJ2-7, the V gene TRBV11-2; D is possibly TRBD1 (5 bases). This CDR3 spans 13 amino acids. Per the germline V gene, CDR1 is SGHAT and CDR2 is FQNNGV. Trimming removed 1 base at V and 7 bases at J, with 11 bases between. The CDR3 sequence is CASSLGQLLEQYF. For the CDR3, the DNA is TGTGCCAGCAGCTTAGGACAGCTCCTTGAGCAGTACTTC.

This clone was observed a single time. The V and J genes are TRBV5-4 and TRBJ1-1; 7 bases agree with TRBD1. Germline V gives CDR1 SGHNT, CDR2 YYREEE (reference sequence). The CDR3 runs 17 residues. Losses at the gene ends were 4 bases for V and 2 bases for J; bases not matched to a gene: 14. For the CDR3, the DNA is TGTGCCAGCAGCACCTCTCCGGGACAGACACCCAACACTGAAGCTTTCTTT. Protein product: CASSTSPGQTPNTEAFF.

This rearrangement joins TRBV15 to TRBJ2-7, with D unresolved. Germline V lookup: CDR1 LNHNV, CDR2 YYDKDF (reference sequence). V lost 0 bases and J 5 bases, leaving 8 bases between the germline ends. This CDR3 has 13 residues. CDR3 loop: CATSRDIQNEQYF. The CDR3, as DNA: TGTGCCACCAGCAGAGATATCCAGAACGAGCAGTACTTC.

The chain's CDR3 is CASSLDRKTYNEQFF. CDR3 bases: TGTGCCAGCTCACTCGACAGAAAAACCTACAATGAGCAGTTCTTC. The chain employs TRBV18 and TRBJ2-1, with D maybe TRBD1 (5 bases). The CDR3 runs to 15 residues. The germline gives CDR1 KGHSH, CDR2 LQKENI. Trimming pared 4 bases from V and 2 bases from J, leaving 12 bases between.

The chain combines TRBV7-6 with TRBJ1-6; 7 bases map to TRBD1. The CDR3 totals 15 residues. From germline, CDR1 is SGHVS and CDR2 FNYEAQ. V lost 2 bases and J lost 7; bases outside the gene matches: 5. CDR3 amino acids: CASSLLGDRNSPLHF. The CDR3 region has the DNA TGTGCCAGCAGCTTATTGGGGGACAGAAATTCACCCCTCCACTTT.

The rearrangement links TRBV18 to TRBJ2-1; D call uncertain. Germline V gives CDR1 KGHSH, CDR2 LQKENI. Trimming took 6 bases from V and 6 from J, leaving 12 bases between them. The CDR3 covers 13 residues. The CDR3 loop reads CASSLPQVNEQFF. CDR3 bases: TGTGCCAGCTCCCTACCGCAGGTCAATGAGCAGTTCTTC.

The rearrangement links TRBV6-5 to TRBJ2-2; a weak D match, TRBD1 (6 bases). V lost 4 bases and J 1 base, leaving 7 bases between the germline ends. The CDR3 runs to 14 residues. Germline loops: CDR1 MNHEY, CDR2 SVGAGI. This chain's CDR3 is CASSWTENTGELFF. The DNA of the CDR3 is TGTGCCAGCAGTTGGACAGAGAACACCGGGGAGCTGTTTTTT.

The J gene is TRBJ2-7, the V gene TRBV6-2 or TRBV6-3; TRBD1 aligns across 9 bases. CDR1 is MNHEY, CDR2 SVGEGT, per germline. The CDR3 covers 15 residues. The V and J ends lost 0 bases and 7 bases, in that order; junction bases with no gene match: 7. The CDR3 loop is CASSYSGTGTGEQYF. The CDR3 DNA reads as TGTGCCAGCAGTTACTCCGGGACAGGGACGGGAGAGCAGTACTTC.

V and J are TRBV7-6 and TRBJ1-6, with D perhaps TRBD1 (6 bases). This CDR3 has 16 residues. Germline CDR1 is SGHVS and CDR2 is FNYEAQ. Trimming removed 1 base at V and 5 bases at J, with 12 bases between. Here the CDR3 reads CASSLDDRINNSPLHF. The DNA for the CDR3 is TGTGCCAGCAGCTTAGATGACAGGATAAATAATTCACCCCTCCACTTT. The full variable domain, rest sourced from reference TRBV7-6 and TRBJ1-6, is GAGVSQSPRYKVTKRGQDVALRCDPISGHVSLYWYRQALGQGPEFLTYFNYEAQQDKSGLPNDRFSAERPEGSISTLTIQRTEQRDSAMYRCASSLDDRINNSPLHFGNGTRLTVT.

The sample holds a few counts of this clone. CDR3 sequence reads: CASSESGALAGNTIYF. CDR3 nucleotides: TGTGCCAGCAGTGAATCTGGGGCTTTGGCTGGAAACACCATATATTTT. The chain is built from TRBV6-1 and TRBJ1-3, with D possibly TRBD1 on 5 matching bases. V was trimmed by 2 bases and J by 2 bases, leaving 13 bases between them. The CDR3 runs 16 residues. CDR1 is MNHNS and CDR2 is SASEGT in the germline V gene.

Only a few counts were recorded for this clone. J is TRBJ2-7 and V is TRBV25-1, with D possibly being TRBD1 (6 bases). Germline CDR1 MGHDK, CDR2 SYGVNS. The CDR3 has 13 residues. V was shortened by 6 bases and J by 2 bases, with 11 bases between the two germline ends. The CDR3 DNA reads as TGTGCCAGCAGGGGTACAGGGACCTACGAGCAGTACTTC. Translating gives CASRGTGTYEQYF.

The chain couples TRBV28 to TRBJ2-3; TRBD1 might be the D (6 bases). The CDR3 is made up of 16 amino acids. Trimming took 5 bases from V and 3 from J, leaving 18 bases between them. Germline V gene sequence: CDR1 MDHEN, CDR2 SYDVKM. The CDR3 DNA sequence: TGTGCCAGCAGTCCCTCAGGGGCCGGAAAAACAGATACGCAGTATTTT. Its translation is CASSPSGAGKTDTQYF. Complete variable domain (other parts from reference TRBV28 and TRBJ2-3): DVKVTQSSRYLVKRTGEKVFLECVQDMDHENMFWYRQDPGLGLRLIYFSYDVKMKEKGDIPEGYSVSREKKERFSLILESASTNQTSMYLCASSPSGAGKTDTQYFGPGTRLTVL.